This TCR beta chain was obtained from a study of blood T cells in healthy people across ages. Caucasian, healthy and from Russia, the donors were aged between about 6 and 90. There were at least 6 micrograms of total RNA extracted from every sample. Using a J-beta primer mix together with a sample-barcoded 5' primer, a second PCR was run for roughly 6 to 12 cycles. With 12 random nucleotides, a template-switch adaptor tagged each individual cDNA molecule. TCRdb reanalysed the 5' RACE reads using MiXCR and keeps one entry per CDR3 protein. The sample contains about 1.6 million distinct CDR3 sequences, roughly a third of which appear only once. Overall study results and limits: The diversity estimates, figures obtained from one million T cells, were considered underestimates.

This clonotype was recorded at least ten times. Its antigen is undetermined. Unmatched junction bases numbered 6, after V lost 6 bases and J lost 3 bases. This CDR3 region has 14 residues. Germline V gene sequence: CDR1 SGHAT, CDR2 FQNNGV. The sequence derives from a woman aged 30 to 39 in good health. The chain uses TRBV11-2 and TRBJ2-7; 9 positions match TRBD2. Specimen: blood. CDR3 coding DNA: TGTGCCAGCAGTTTGGGGACTAGCCTCTACGAGCAGTACTTC. As protein: CASSLGTSLYEQYF.